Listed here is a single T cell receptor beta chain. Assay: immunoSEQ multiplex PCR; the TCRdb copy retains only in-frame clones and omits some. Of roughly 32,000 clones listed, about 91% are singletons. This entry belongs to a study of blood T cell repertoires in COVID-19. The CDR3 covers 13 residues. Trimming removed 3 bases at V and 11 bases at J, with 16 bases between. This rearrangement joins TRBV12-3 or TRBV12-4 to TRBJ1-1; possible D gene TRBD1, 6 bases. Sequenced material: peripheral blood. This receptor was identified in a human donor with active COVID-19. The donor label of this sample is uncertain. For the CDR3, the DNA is TGTGCCAGCAGTTTTGGTACAGGGTTGGCCGCTTTCTTT. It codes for CASSFGTGLAAFF.